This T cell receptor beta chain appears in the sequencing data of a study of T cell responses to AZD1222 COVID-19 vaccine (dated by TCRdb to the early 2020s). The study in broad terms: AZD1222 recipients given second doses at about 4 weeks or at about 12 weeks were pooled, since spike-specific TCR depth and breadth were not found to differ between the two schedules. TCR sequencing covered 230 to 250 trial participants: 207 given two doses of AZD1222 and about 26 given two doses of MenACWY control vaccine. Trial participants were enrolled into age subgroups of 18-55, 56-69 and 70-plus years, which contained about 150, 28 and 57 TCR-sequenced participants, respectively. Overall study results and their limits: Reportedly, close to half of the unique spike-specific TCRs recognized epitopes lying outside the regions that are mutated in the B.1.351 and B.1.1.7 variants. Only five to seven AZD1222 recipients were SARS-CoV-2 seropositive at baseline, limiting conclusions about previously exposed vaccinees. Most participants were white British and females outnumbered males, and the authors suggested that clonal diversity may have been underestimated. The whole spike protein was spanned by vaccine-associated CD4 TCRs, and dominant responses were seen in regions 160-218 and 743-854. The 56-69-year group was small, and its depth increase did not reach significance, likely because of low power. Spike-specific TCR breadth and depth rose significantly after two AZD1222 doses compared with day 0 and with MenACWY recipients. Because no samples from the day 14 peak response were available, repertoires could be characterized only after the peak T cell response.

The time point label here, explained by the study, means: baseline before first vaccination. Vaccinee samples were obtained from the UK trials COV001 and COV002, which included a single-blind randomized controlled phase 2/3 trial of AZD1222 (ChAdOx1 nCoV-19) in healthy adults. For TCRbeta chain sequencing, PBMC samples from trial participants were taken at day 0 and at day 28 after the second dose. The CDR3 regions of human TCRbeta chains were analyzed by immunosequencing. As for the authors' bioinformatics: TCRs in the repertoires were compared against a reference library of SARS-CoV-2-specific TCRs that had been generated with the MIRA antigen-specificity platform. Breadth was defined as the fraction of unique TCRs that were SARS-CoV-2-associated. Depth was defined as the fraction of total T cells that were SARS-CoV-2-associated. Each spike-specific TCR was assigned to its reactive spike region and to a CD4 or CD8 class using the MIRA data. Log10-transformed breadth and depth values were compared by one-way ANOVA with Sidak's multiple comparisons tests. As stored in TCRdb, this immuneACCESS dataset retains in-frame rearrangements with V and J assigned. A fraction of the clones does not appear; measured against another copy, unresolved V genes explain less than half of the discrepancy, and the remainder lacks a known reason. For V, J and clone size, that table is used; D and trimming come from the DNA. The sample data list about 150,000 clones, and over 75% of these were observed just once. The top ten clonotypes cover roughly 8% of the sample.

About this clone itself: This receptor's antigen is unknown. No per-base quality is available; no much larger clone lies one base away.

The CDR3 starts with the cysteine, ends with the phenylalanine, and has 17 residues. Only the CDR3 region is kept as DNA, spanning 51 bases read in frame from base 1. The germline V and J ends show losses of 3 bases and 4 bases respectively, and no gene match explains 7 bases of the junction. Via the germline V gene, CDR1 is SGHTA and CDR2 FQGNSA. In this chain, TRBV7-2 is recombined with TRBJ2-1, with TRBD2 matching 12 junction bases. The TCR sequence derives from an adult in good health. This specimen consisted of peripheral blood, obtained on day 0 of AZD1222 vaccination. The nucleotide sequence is TGTGCCAGCAGCTTCGCGGCTAGCGGGGGGGGGTACAATGAGCAGTTCTTC. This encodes CASSFAASGGGYNEQFF.